This TCR beta chain was identified during a study of T cells of healthy individuals. The germline V gene encodes CDR1 LGHNA and CDR2 YNFKEQ. There are 13 residues in the CDR3. V was shortened by 6 bases and J by 5 bases, with 13 bases between the two germline ends. The sample holds many counts of this clonotype. TCRdb reanalysed the 5' RACE reads using MiXCR and keeps one entry per CDR3 protein. The sample holds around 40,000 distinct CDR3 sequences, 3.5% to 5.5% seen once. The clonotype was recovered from a human donor in good health. J is TRBJ1-1 and V is TRBV4-2; maybe TRBD1 (6 bases). The CDR3 DNA is TGTGCCAGCAGAGTGGGGGGCAGGACTGAAGCTTTCTTT. This codes for CASRVGGRTEAFF.